This T cell receptor (beta chain) was sequenced for a study of OX40 agonist ivuxolimab in advanced cancers. Turning to the study itself: Clinicians treated patients with ivuxolimab, an agonistic anti-OX40 (CD134) antibody. Partial responses were observed in three patients, of whom one had hepatocellular carcinoma and two had cutaneous melanoma.

TCRdb's table, derived via immunoSEQ multiplex PCR, lists solely in-frame clones and lacks some. The data show tens of thousands of clones, roughly nine tenths seen once. The V and J ends lost 4 bases and 1 base respectively, with 13 bases between them. The germline gives CDR1 SGHRS, CDR2 YFSETQ. The CDR3 runs to 15 residues. This chain links TRBV5-1 with TRBJ2-3; D call uncertain. Specimen: CD4+ or CD8+ T cells sorted from blood, collected in a trial of the OX40 agonist ivuxolimab. The TCR comes from an adult with an advanced solid tumor such as melanoma, head and neck, liver or kidney cancer. CDR3 DNA sequence: TGCGCCAGCAGCCTGCCTCGTGGGGGCACAGATACGCAGTATTTT. Protein sequence: CASSLPRGGTDTQYF. The complete variable domain, with remaining parts taken from reference TRBV5-1 and TRBJ2-3, reads KAGVTQTPRYLIKTRGQQVTLSCSPISGHRSVSWYQQTPGQGLQFLFEYFSETQRNKGNFPGRFSGRQFSNSRSEMNVSTLELGDSALYLCASSLPRGGTDTQYFGPGTRLTVL.